These T cell receptor beta chains were read from a single sample in a study of cytomegalovirus exposure and HLA in healthy donors. The protocol was immunoSEQ multiplex PCR, while the TCRdb copy is restricted to in-frame clones and leaves out a portion. The profile covers about 110,000 clones, with approximately 79% appearing a single time and about 6.8% taken by the ten largest. The sequenced sample consisted of PBMCs. All receptors come from a man aged 25 to 45 in good health and CMV-seropositive. Both conserved end residues are part of each CDR3. The D gene is left open where the match is weak. Expanded clones are given a class, and other clones once, few, many or no size at all.

CDR3 protein | CDR3 DNA | J gene | D gene | clone size | V gene
CASSQEVLREETQYF | TGCGCCAGCAGCCAAGAGGTACTCAGGGAAGAGACCCAGTACTTC | TRBJ2-5 | NA | NA | TRBV4-1
CASSSREGTEAFF | TGTGCCAGCAGTAGCAGGGAAGGCACTGAAGCTTTCTTT | TRBJ1-1 | NA | NA | TRBV6-1
CASSVGRGRYEQYF | TGTGCCAGCAGCGTAGGTCGGGGGAGGTACGAGCAGTACTTC | TRBJ2-7 | NA | few | TRBV9
CASSVRGARTDTQYF | TGTGCCAGCAGTGTTCGTGGGGCCCGGACAGATACGCAGTATTTT | TRBJ2-3 | NA | NA | TRBV2
CAISDQEFRTRGFGAKNIQYF | TGTGCCATCAGTGACCAAGAATTTCGAACAAGGGGGTTTGGAGCCAAAAACATTCAGTACTTC | TRBJ2-4 | NA | once | TRBV10-3
CASSVVGGGAGADTQYF | TGTGCCAGCAGCGTAGTGGGCGGGGGGGCCGGAGCAGATACGCAGTATTTT | TRBJ2-3 | TRBD2 | NA | TRBV9
CASSSGTGITGELFF | TGTGCCAGCAGCTCCGGGACAGGGATCACCGGGGAGCTGTTTTTT | TRBJ2-2 | TRBD1 | NA | TRBV11-3
CASSPGEDWNLGGEQFF | TGCGCCAGCAGCCCGGGAGAGGACTGGAATTTGGGAGGTGAGCAGTTCTTC | TRBJ2-1 | NA | NA | TRBV5-1
CASSQEYLAGGNEQFF | TGCGCCAGCAGCCAAGAATACCTAGCGGGGGGGAATGAGCAGTTCTTC | TRBJ2-1 | TRBD2 | once | TRBV4-1
CASSQDLRGGGVNTGELFF | TGCGCCAGCAGCCAAGATCTCCGAGGAGGCGGGGTAAACACCGGGGAGCTGTTTTTT | TRBJ2-2 | NA | NA | TRBV4-3
CASSVGGTGSYEQYF | TGTGCCAGCAGCGTAGGTGGGACAGGGTCCTACGAGCAGTACTTC | TRBJ2-7 | TRBD1 | NA | TRBV9
CASSGAGTGNAPLHF | TGTGCCAGCAGCGGCGCCGGGACAGGGAATGCTCCCCTCCACTTT | TRBJ1-6 | TRBD1 | once | TRBV11-2